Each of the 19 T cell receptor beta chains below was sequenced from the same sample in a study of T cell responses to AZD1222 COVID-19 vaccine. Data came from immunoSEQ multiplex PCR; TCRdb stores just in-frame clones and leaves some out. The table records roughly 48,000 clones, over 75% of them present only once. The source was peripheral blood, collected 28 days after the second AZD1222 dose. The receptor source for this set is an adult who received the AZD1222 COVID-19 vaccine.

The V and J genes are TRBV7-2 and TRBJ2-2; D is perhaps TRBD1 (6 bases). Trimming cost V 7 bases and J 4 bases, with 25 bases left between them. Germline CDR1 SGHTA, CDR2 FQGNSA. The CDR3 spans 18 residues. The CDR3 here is CASTPGSAVVRGTGELFF. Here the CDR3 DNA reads TGTGCCAGCACCCCAGGTTCGGCCGTTGTCAGGGGCACCGGGGAGCTGTTTTTT.

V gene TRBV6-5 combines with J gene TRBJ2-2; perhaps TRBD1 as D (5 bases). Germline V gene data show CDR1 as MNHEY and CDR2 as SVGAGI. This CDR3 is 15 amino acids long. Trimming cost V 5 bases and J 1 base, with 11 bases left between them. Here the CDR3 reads CASSPTTGNTGELFF. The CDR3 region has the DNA TGTGCCAGCAGTCCAACCACAGGGAACACCGGGGAGCTGTTTTTT.

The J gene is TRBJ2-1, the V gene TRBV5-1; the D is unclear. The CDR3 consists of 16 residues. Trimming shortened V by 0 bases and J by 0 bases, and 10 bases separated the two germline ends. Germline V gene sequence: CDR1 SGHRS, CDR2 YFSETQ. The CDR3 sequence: CASSLVTASSYNEQFF. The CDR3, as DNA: TGCGCCAGCAGCTTGGTTACAGCAAGCTCCTACAATGAGCAGTTCTTC.

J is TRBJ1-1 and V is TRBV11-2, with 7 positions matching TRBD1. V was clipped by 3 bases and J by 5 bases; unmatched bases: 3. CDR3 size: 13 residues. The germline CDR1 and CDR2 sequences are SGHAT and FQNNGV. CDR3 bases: TGTGCCAGCAGCTTGACAGGGTGGACTGAAGCTTTCTTT. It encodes CASSLTGWTEAFF.

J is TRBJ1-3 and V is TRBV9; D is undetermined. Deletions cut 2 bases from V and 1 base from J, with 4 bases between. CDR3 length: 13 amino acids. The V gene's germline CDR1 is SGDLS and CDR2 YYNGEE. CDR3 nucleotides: TGTGCCAGCAGCGTCGGATCTGGAAACACCATATATTTT. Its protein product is CASSVGSGNTIYF.

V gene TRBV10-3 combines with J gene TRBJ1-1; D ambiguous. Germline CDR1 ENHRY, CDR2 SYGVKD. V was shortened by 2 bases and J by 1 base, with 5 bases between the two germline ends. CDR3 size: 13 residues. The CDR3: CAISELGNTEAFF. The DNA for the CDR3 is TGTGCCATCAGTGAGCTGGGGAACACTGAAGCTTTCTTT.

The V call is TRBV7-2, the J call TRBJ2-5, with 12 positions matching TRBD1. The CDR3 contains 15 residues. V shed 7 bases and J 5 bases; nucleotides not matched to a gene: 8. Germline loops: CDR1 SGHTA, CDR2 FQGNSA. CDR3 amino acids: CASNPGTGGWETQYF. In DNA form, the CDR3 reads TGTGCCAGCAACCCCGGGACAGGGGGCTGGGAGACCCAGTACTTC.

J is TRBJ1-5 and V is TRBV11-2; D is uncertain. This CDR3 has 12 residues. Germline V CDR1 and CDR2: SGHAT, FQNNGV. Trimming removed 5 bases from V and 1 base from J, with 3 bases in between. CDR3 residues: CASSESNQPQHF. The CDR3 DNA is TGTGCCAGCAGCGAAAGCAATCAGCCCCAGCATTTT.

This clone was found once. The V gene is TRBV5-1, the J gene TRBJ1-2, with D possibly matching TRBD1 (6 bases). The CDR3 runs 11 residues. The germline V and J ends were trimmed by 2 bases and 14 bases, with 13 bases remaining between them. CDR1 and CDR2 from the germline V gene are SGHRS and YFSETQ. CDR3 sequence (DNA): TGCGCCAGCAGCTTTGAGGGGGTCGTGACCTTC. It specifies CASSFEGVVTF.

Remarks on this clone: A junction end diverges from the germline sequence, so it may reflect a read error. CDR3 bases: TGTGCCAGCACCTTATGGGGCGATCAGCCCCAGCATTTT. Its translation is CASTLWGDQPQHF. The V and J genes are TRBV7-9 and TRBJ1-5, with D maybe TRBD1 (5 bases). CDR1 is SEHNR, CDR2 FQNEAQ, per germline (reference sequence). This CDR3 has 13 residues. The whole variable domain, filled in from reference TRBV7-9 and TRBJ1-5, reads DTGVSQNPRHKITKRGQNVTFRCDPISEHNRLYWYRQTLGQGPEFLTYFQNEAQLEKSRLLSDRFSAERPKGSFSTLEIQRTEQGDSAMYLCASTLWGDQPQHFGDGTRLSIL.

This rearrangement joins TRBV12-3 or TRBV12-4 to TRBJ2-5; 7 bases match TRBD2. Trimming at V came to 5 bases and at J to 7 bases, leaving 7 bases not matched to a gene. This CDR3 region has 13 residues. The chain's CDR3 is CASSPGEGWTQYF. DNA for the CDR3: TGTGCCAGCAGTCCCGGGGAGGGTTGGACCCAGTACTTC.

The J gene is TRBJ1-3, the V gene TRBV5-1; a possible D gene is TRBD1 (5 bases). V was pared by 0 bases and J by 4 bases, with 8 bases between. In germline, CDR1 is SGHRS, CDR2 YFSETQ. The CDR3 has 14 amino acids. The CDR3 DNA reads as TGCGCCAGCAGCTTGGGTTCAGGGGGAAACACCATATATTTT. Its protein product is CASSLGSGGNTIYF. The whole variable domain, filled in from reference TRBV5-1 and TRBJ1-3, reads KAGVTQTPRYLIKTRGQQVTLSCSPISGHRSVSWYQQTPGQGLQFLFEYFSETQRNKGNFPGRFSGRQFSNSRSEMNVSTLELGDSALYLCASSLGSGGNTIYFGEGSWLTVV.

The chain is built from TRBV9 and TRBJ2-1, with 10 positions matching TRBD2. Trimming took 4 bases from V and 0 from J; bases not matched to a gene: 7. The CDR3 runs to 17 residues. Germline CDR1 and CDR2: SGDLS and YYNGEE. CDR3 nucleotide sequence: TGTGCCAGCAGCTTCAGCGGGGGGGATATCTCCTACAATGAGCAGTTCTTC. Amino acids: CASSFSGGDISYNEQFF.

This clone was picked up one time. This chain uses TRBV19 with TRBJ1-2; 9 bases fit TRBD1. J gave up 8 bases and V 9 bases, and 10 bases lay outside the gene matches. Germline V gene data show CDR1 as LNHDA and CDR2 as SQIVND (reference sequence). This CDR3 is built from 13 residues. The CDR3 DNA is TGTGCCAGCGCGCCGGACAGGGGTTGGGGCTACACCTTC. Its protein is CASAPDRGWGYTF.

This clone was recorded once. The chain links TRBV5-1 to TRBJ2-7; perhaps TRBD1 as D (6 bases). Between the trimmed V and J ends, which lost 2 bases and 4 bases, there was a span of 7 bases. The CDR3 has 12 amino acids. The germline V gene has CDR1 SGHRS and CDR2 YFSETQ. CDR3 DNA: TGCGCCAGCAGCTTACAGGGTTACGAGCAGTACTTC. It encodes CASSLQGYEQYF.

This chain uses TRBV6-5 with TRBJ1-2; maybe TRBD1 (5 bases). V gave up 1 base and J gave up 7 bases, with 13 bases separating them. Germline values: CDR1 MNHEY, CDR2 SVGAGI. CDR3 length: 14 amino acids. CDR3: CASSYYQGARGYTF. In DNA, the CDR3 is TGTGCCAGCAGTTACTATCAAGGGGCTCGTGGCTACACCTTC.

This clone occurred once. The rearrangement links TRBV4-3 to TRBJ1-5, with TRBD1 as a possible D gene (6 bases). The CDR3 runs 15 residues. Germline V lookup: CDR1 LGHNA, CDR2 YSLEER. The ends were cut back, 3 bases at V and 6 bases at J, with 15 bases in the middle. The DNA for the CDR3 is TGCGCCAGCAGCCAGAAACAGGGAATTGGTCAGCCCCAGCATTTT. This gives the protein CASSQKQGIGQPQHF.

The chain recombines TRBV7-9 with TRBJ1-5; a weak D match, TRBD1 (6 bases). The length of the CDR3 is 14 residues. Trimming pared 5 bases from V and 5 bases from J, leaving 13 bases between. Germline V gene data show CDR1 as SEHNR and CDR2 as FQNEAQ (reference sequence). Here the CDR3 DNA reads TGTGCCAGCAGCACCAACAGGGCCGATCAGCCCCAGCATTTT. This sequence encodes CASSTNRADQPQHF.

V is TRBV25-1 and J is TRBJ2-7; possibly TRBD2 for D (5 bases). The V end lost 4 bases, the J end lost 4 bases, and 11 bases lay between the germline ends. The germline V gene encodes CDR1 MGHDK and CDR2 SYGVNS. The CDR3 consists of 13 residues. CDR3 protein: CASSAAPGYEQYF. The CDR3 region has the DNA TGTGCCAGCAGTGCGGCCCCGGGGTACGAGCAGTACTTC.